This T cell receptor beta chain was captured in a study of regulatory T cells in long-lasting Graves disease. Overall study findings and caveats: Persistent patients had a count of shared public clonotypes (over 2,500) that exceeded that of new patients (approximately 1,000). Accuracy may have suffered from the small sample size.

This CDR3 is built from 14 residues. Germline lookup yields CDR1 DFQATT and CDR2 SNEGSKA (reference sequence). Trimming cost V 3 bases and J 4 bases, with 14 bases left between them. This clonotype appeared once. Its specificity is unknown. iRepertoire HTBI primers and Arm-PCR of CDR3 regions built TCR beta libraries. Each CDR3 protein gets one entry after TCRdb re-called the multiplex PCR reads with MiXCR. This table holds 440,000 or so distinct CDR3 sequences, 15% to 20% found once. Specified time point: newly diagnosed GD, antithyroid drugs for less than 3 months. RNA isolated from PBMCs was used to make the TCR library. The sample also formed part of further work on T cells in Graves' hyperthyroidism and ophthalmopathy. That source reports: The HTBI set primed first-round TCR CDR3 RT-PCR.

V and J are TRBV20-1 and TRBJ2-3; D is ambiguous. This material consisted of peripheral blood mononuclear cells (PBMCs), taken at new diagnosis, from a patient treated with antithyroid drugs. The TCR originated in a woman aged 25 to 39 with Graves disease. CDR3 DNA: TGCAGTGCTAGGAATAGGGTCTGGGCAGATACGCAGTATTTT. Translating it yields CSARNRVWADTQYF.